This section outlines one TCR beta chain sequence together with its context. Its antigen remains unknown. Total RNA amounts of at least 6 micrograms were extracted per sample. A second PCR, run for about 6 to 11 cycles, used a sample-barcoded 5' primer plus a J-beta primer mix. MiXCR, applied by TCRdb to the 5' RACE reads, yields one record per CDR3 protein. The sample includes 800,000 to 1,300,000 distinct CDR3 sequences, 25% of them seen just once. The source of the sample is a study of blood T cells in healthy people across ages. There are 16 residues in the CDR3. CDR1 is MNHEY and CDR2 is SVGEGT in the germline V gene. The V segment lost 4 bases and the J segment 7 bases; nucleotides outside the gene matches: 9. Study-wide results and caveats: PBMC samples, being unsorted, prevented any conclusive comparison of naive and antigen-experienced cells.

The data also belong to a second study, concerning T cells of mothers and their children. This second study says: From each mother came over 8 million TCR beta CDR3 reads, and from each child came 3 million to 3.5 million.

This TCR derives from a girl aged 2 to 10 in good health. The chain joins TRBV6-2 or TRBV6-3 to TRBJ2-3; TRBD2 agrees at 12 bases. Sequenced material: blood. CDR3 loop: CASSSSSGGDHYTQYF. CDR3 nucleotides: TGTGCCAGCAGTTCATCTAGCGGGGGGGACCATTATACGCAGTATTTT.